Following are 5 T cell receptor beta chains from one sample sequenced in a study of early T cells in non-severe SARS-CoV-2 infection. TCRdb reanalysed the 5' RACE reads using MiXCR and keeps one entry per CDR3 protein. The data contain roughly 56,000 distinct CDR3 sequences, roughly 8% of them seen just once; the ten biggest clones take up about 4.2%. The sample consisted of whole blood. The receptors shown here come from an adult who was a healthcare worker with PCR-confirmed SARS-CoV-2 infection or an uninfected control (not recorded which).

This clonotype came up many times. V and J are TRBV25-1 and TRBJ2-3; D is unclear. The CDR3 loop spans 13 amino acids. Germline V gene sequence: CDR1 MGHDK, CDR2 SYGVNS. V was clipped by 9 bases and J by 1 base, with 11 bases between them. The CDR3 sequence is CASGAPGTDTQYF. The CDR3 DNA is TGTGCCAGTGGCGCCCCCGGCACAGATACGCAGTATTTT.

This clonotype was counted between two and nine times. The CDR3 coding sequence is TGTGCCAGCAGCCGAGCGGGAGAGGAAGAGACCCAGTACTTC. Its translation: CASSRAGEEETQYF. The rearrangement links TRBV11-2 to TRBJ2-5, with 8 bases fitting TRBD2. There are 14 residues in the CDR3. Germline V gene data show CDR1 as SGHAT and CDR2 as FQNNGV. Trimming cost V 5 bases and J 3 bases; bases outside gene matches: 5.

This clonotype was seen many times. This CDR3 is CASSTLPGGNTDTQYF. As DNA, the CDR3 is TGTGCCAGCAGTACCCTACCGGGGGGTAACACAGATACGCAGTATTTT. The chain combines TRBV25-1 with TRBJ2-3; 7 positions match TRBD2. CDR1 is MGHDK, CDR2 SYGVNS, per germline. V shed 5 bases, J shed 2 bases, and the junction held 10 bases outside the gene matches. This CDR3 contains 16 residues.

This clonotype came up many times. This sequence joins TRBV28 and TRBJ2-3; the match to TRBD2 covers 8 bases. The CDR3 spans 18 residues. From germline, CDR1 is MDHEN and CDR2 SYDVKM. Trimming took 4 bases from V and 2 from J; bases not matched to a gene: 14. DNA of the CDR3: TGTGCCAGCAGTTCCCCATTTAGCCTAGCGGGCGACACAGATACGCAGTATTTT. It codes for CASSSPFSLAGDTDTQYF.

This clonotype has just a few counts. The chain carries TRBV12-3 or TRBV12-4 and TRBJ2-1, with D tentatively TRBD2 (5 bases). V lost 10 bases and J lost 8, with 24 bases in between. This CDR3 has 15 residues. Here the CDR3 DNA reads TGTGCCACCCACTCTGGCGGGTCGGCTTTGTATGAGCAGTTCTTC. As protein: CATHSGGSALYEQFF.